Listed below are T cell receptor beta chains from one sample, sequenced in a study of blood T cell repertoires in COVID-19. Assay used: immunoSEQ multiplex PCR; TCRdb lists only in-frame clones, some missing. Of around 190,000 clones in the sample, roughly four fifths were seen once. Input material: peripheral blood. The receptor source for this set is a woman in her 40s with COVID-19, enrolled during active disease. Both conserved end residues are part of each CDR3. Each record gives: J gene, clone size, V gene, CDR3 protein. Not all rows give a size; the values are once, few, many and, for expanded clones, a class.

TRBJ1-1 . TRBV5-1 CASSLGTGTNTEAFF
TRBJ2-1 . TRBV27 CASSLVPATYNEQFF
TRBJ1-6 . TRBV30 CAWSVQEGSPLHF
TRBJ2-7 . TRBV6-5 CASSYRQGGYEQYF
TRBJ1-2 . TRBV11-2 CASSLGGTAYGYTF
TRBJ1-1 . TRBV19 CASNDRKVNTEAFF
TRBJ1-1 . TRBV27 CASSFRAGGYTEAFF
TRBJ2-2 . TRBV6-5 CASSHRQGATGELFF
TRBJ1-5 few TRBV4-1 CASSQEGGNQPQHF
TRBJ1-1 many TRBV18 CASSPGTGAMNTEAFF
TRBJ2-7 few TRBV3-1/TRBV3-2 CASSGTSGSSEQYF
TRBJ1-2 . TRBV19 CASSTMGVDGYTF
TRBJ1-3 . TRBV7-6 CASRLLPEGRGNTIYF
TRBJ2-1 . TRBV2 CASYRQGGSVEQFF
TRBJ1-1 few TRBV12-3/TRBV12-4 CASSLRNTEAFF
TRBJ1-1 . TRBV4-1 CASFSIAGQGEAFF
TRBJ1-1 . TRBV7-6 CASSLGAENTEAFF
TRBJ2-5 . TRBV7-2 CASSLDRKETQYF
TRBJ2-5 . TRBV9 CASSVSVGGTGAGSQETQYF
TRBJ1-1 . TRBV6-5 CASSYSLSDTEAFF
TRBJ2-2 . TRBV7-3 CASSLIQRGPTGELFF
TRBJ1-1 . TRBV4-1 CASSQGGNTEAFF
TRBJ1-2 . TRBV6-5 CASSLDFYGYTF
TRBJ2-5 . TRBV7-9 CASSLSGGPGETQYF
TRBJ2-3 . TRBV18 CASSTRDLAGGITDTQYF
TRBJ2-2 . TRBV24-1 CATSDRWPDGELFF
TRBJ1-4 . TRBV30 CAWSVYRNRDEKLFF
TRBJ2-3 . TRBV7-8 CASSRGGGGWDTQYF
TRBJ2-7 . TRBV12-2 CASRRTEGLANYEQYF
TRBJ2-3 few TRBV3-1/TRBV3-2 CASSQDLYTDTQYF
TRBJ2-1 . TRBV19 CASGPGLADPRNGRRYNEQFF
TRBJ1-2 . TRBV5-5 CASSLDPGYGYTF
TRBJ2-7 . TRBV2 CASSEGRQGDF
TRBJ2-5 . TRBV5-5 CASSLSETQYF
TRBJ2-3 . TRBV7-9 CASSLGSGLAGSGVNF
TRBJ2-5 . TRBV10-3 CAISEGAGAAIETQYF
TRBJ1-2 . TRBV6-5 CASRSRQGLNYGYTF
TRBJ1-2 once TRBV7-8 CASSLVNRYGDGYTF
TRBJ1-6 . TRBV2 CASSESVQGLSLHF
TRBJ2-2 once TRBV6-6 CASSYSKGVNTGELFF
TRBJ1-3 . TRBV7-9 CASSSRGNTIYF
TRBJ1-1 . TRBV30 CAWSQGYTEAFF
TRBJ2-7 . TRBV28 CASTRRFEQYF
TRBJ1-1 . TRBV30 CAWSNPSRQTEAFF
TRBJ1-2 . TRBV9 CASSRTIMNYGYTF